The present entry profiles one TCR beta chain with its context. Per the authors' pipeline: The assay estimated nucleated cells by amplifying reference gene primers. Assay used: immunoSEQ multiplex PCR; TCRdb lists only in-frame clones, some missing. For V, J and clone size, that table is used; D and trimming come from the DNA. Here the sample spans 310,000 or so clones, about 91% being singletons. Unmatched junction bases numbered 5, after V lost 6 bases and J lost 6 bases. The CDR3 runs 13 residues. Germline V gene lookup returns CDR1 MNHEY and CDR2 SMNVEV (reference sequence). The data are from a study of blood T cell repertoires in COVID-19. Seattle cases were enrolled at active infection and followed longitudinally.

Sequencing used peripheral blood. The TCR was taken from a man younger than 40 with COVID-19, enrolled during active disease. V gene TRBV27 combines with J gene TRBJ2-7, with 10 bases matching TRBD2. CDR3 sequence reads: CASRGLAGGEQYF. The CDR3 DNA follows: TGTGCCAGCAGGGGGTTAGCGGGAGGCGAGCAGTACTTC.